This TCR beta chain was documented in a study of T cell responses to AZD1222 COVID-19 vaccine. The study's findings and limits: None of the repertoires were sampled until the peak T cell response had passed. Among the donors, most were white British and more were female, and clonal diversity was possibly underestimated.

V lost 6 bases and J lost 16; bases outside the gene matches: 13. CDR1 and CDR2 (germline): SGHAT, FQNNGV. The length of the CDR3 is 13 residues. Assay: immunoSEQ multiplex PCR; the TCRdb copy retains only in-frame clones and omits some. The sample has roughly 81,000 clones; approximately 89% are singletons. In its sample, this clone was seen once. The antigen remains undetermined. This TCR was sampled from an adult in good health. The sample was peripheral blood, taken on day 0 of AZD1222 vaccination. The J gene is TRBJ2-1, the V gene TRBV11-2; TRBD2 matches at 9 bases. Here the CDR3 DNA reads TGTGCCAGCAGGCCGACTAGCGGTTCGGCTCAATTCTTC. Translated: CASRPTSGSAQFF.